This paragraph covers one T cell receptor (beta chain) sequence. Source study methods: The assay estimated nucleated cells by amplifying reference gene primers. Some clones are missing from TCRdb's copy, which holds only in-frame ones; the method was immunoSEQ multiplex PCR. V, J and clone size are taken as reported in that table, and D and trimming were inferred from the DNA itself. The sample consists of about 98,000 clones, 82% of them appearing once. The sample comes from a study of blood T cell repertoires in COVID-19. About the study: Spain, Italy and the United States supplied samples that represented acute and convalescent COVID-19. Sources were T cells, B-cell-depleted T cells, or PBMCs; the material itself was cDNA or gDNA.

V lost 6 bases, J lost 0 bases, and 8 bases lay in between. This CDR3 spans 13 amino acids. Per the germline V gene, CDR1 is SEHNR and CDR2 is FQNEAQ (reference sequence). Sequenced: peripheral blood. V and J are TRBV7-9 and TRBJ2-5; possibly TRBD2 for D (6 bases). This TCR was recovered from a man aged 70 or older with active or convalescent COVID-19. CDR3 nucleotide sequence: TGTGCCAGCAGGAGGGACTACCAAGAGACCCAGTACTTC. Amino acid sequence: CASRRDYQETQYF.